The 7 T cell receptor beta chains below come from one sample, sequenced in a study of read filtering for tumor transcriptome and immune sequencing. From around 440 ng of RNA, a library with molecular barcoded alpha/delta and beta/gamma adaptors was made. TCRdb reanalysed the reads using MiXCR and keeps one entry per CDR3 protein. The sample has 20,000 to 30,000 distinct CDR3 sequences; around a fifth are singletons. The sequenced sample was a population of CD138-negative cells sorted from bone marrow. The receptors stem from a donor over 35 with multiple myeloma.

This clonotype has a count of ten or more. The chain carries TRBV6-1 and TRBJ1-5; 8 bases line up with TRBD1. With V trimmed by 5 bases and J by 0 bases, 6 bases remained unmatched. The germline V gene encodes CDR1 MNHNS and CDR2 SASEGT. This CDR3 is built from 16 residues. CDR3 in DNA: TGTGCCAGCAGTCGAAGGGGACAGGATAGCAATCAGCCCCAGCATTTT. As protein: CASSRRGQDSNQPQHF.

This clonotype was counted at least ten times. The chain joins TRBV20-1 to TRBJ2-3, with 7 nucleotides matching TRBD2. Germline CDR1 reads DFQATT; CDR2 reads SNEGSKA (reference sequence). V lost 7 bases, J lost 0 bases, and 10 bases stayed unmatched. This CDR3 region has 15 residues. CDR3 coding DNA: TGCAGTGTGGATTCTGGGGGAGGGAGCACAGATACGCAGTATTTT. Translated: CSVDSGGGSTDTQYF.

This clonotype was counted many times. The chain recombines TRBV27 with TRBJ2-7, with D uncertain. CDR1 MNHEY and CDR2 SMNVEV come from the germline V gene (reference sequence). V dropped 2 bases and J dropped 2 bases, with 13 bases sitting between them. The CDR3 runs 15 residues. The CDR3 is CASSLSVAATYEQYF. For the CDR3, the DNA is TGTGCCAGCAGTTTAAGTGTGGCGGCAACCTACGAGCAGTACTTC.

This clonotype was detected many times. The chain is built from TRBV29-1 and TRBJ2-5, with TRBD1 matching over 9 bases. The junction had 12 bases not matched to a gene; V was cut back by 7 bases and J by 3 bases. The CDR3 contains 15 residues. The germline gives CDR1 SQVTM, CDR2 ANQGSEA. CDR3 in DNA: TGCAGCGCCCGACTCCCCCGGACAGGGGAAGAGACCCAGTACTTC. Its translation is CSARLPRTGEETQYF.

Notes on this clonotype: It may be a read error: a sequence one base away is much more abundant. CDR3 in DNA: TGCACCAGCAGCTTTGGGGACACTAGCGGCGAGCAGTACTTC. Translation: CTSSFGDTSGEQYF. J is TRBJ2-7 and V is TRBV5-1, with 8 nucleotides matching TRBD2. Germline lookup yields CDR1 SGHRS and CDR2 YFSETQ. This CDR3 is 14 amino acids long.

This clonotype was observed many times. The V call is TRBV29-1, the J call TRBJ2-5; D unresolved. V was clipped by 1 base and J by 5 bases, with 11 bases between them. The CDR3 loop spans 13 amino acids. The V gene's germline CDR1 is SQVTM and CDR2 ANQGSEA. Here the CDR3 DNA reads TGCAGCGTTGAAGGGGCTGGACGGGAGACCCAGTACTTC. Translation gives CSVEGAGRETQYF.

This clonotype was found many times. V usage is TRBV12-3 or TRBV12-4 and J usage is TRBJ1-2, with 9 bases matching TRBD1. The junction had 5 bases not matched to a gene; V was cut back by 2 bases and J by 4 bases. The CDR3 is 15 amino acids. The CDR3 DNA follows: TGTGCCAGCAGTTTATGGGAGGGACAGGGCTATGGCTACACCTTC. It yields the protein CASSLWEGQGYGYTF.